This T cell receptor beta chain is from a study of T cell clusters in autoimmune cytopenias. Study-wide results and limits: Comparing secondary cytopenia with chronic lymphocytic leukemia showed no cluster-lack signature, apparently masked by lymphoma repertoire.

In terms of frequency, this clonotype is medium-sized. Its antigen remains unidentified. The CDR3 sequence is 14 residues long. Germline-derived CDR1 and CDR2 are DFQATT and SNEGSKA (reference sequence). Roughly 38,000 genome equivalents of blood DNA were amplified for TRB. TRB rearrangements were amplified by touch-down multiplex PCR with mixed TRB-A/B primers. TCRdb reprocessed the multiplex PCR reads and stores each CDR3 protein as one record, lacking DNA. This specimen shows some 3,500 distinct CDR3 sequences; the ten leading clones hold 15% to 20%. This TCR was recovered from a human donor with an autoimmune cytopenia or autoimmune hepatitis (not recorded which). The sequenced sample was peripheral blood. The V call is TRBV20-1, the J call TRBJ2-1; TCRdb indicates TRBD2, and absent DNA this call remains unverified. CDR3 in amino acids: CSASRLAGGSEQFF.